A selection of T cell receptor beta chains follows, all from one sample in a study of blood T cells in healthy people across ages. From the 5' RACE reads, TCRdb called clonotypes with MiXCR, one entry per CDR3 protein. This table has around 750,000 distinct CDR3 sequences, 40% to 65% appearing once. The sample comprised blood. The receptors originated from an elderly man in good health. CDR3s include the opening cysteine and the closing phenylalanine or tryptophan. The order of the fields is clone size, D gene, J gene, V gene, CDR3 length, CDR3 DNA, CDR3 protein. The D gene is left open where the match is weak. Some rows have no size entry. The others give once, few or many, or a class for an expanded clone.

NA | TRBD2 | TRBJ2-5 | TRBV5-5 | 13 | TGTGCCAGCAGGGCGAGGGACTACAATGAGCAGTACTTC | CASRARDYNEQYF
NA | TRBD1 | TRBJ2-5 | TRBV5-1 | 15 | TGCGCCAGCAGCTGGAACAGGGGGGCGGTTGAGACCCAGTACTTC | CASSWNRGAVETQYF
NA | TRBD1 | TRBJ2-1 | TRBV29-1 | 15 | TGCAGCGTTGCAGCCGGGACAGGGGGCTACAATGAGCAGTTCTTC | CSVAAGTGGYNEQFF
NA | TRBD1 | TRBJ2-3 | TRBV28 | 18 | TGTGCCAGCAGTTTACCGGGACAGGGCAAAGATAGCACAGATACGCAGTATTTT | CASSLPGQGKDSTDTQYF
NA | NA | TRBJ2-7 | TRBV20-1 | 15 | TGCAGTGCTGGCGTAGTGCCGAGTAATAATCGCGAGCAGTACTTC | CSAGVVPSNNREQYF
NA | TRBD2 | TRBJ2-1 | TRBV5-1 | 14 | TGCGCCAGCAGCCTGGTGGGAGCGGGGAATGAGCAGTTCTTC | CASSLVGAGNEQFF
NA | NA | TRBJ1-1 | TRBV2 | 17 | TGTGCCAGCAGTGAGGCCTGGAGGGGGACTATGAACACTGAAGCTTTCTTT | CASSEAWRGTMNTEAFF
NA | TRBD1 | TRBJ2-6 | TRBV6-5 | 17 | TGTGCCAGCAGCAGACAGGGGGCCACCTCTGGGGCCAACGTCCTGACTTTC | CASSRQGATSGANVLTF
NA | NA | TRBJ1-1 | TRBV6-5 | 13 | TGTGCCGGCAGAGACCCCTTGGGAACTGAAGCTTTCTTT | CAGRDPLGTEAFF
NA | NA | TRBJ2-7 | TRBV29-1 | 14 | TGCAGCGTCCTACCGCGGGACGGGACCTACGAGCAGTACTTC | CSVLPRDGTYEQYF
NA | NA | TRBJ2-7 | TRBV7-2 | 12 | TGTGCCAGCACCCCAAACTCATACGAGCAGTACTTC | CASTPNSYEQYF
once | TRBD1 | TRBJ1-1 | TRBV14 | 14 | TGTGCCAGCATCAAACAGGGGCGGAACACTGAAGCTTTCTTT | CASIKQGRNTEAFF
NA | TRBD2 | TRBJ2-7 | TRBV4-2 | 16 | TGTGCCAGCAGCCACGCCACTAGCGGGAGCTCCTACGAGCAGTACTTC | CASSHATSGSSYEQYF
few | NA | TRBJ1-2 | TRBV29-1 | 12 | TGCAGCGTTGACGAGGCCACCTATGGCTACACCTTC | CSVDEATYGYTF
NA | NA | TRBJ1-2 | TRBV24-1 | 15 | TGTGCCACCGGTGACGGCCCAGTCGGGGCGAGTGGCTACACCTTC | CATGDGPVGASGYTF
few | TRBD2 | TRBJ2-1 | TRBV24-1 | 17 | TGTGCCACCAGTGATGAAGCGGGAGGGCCTTCCTACAATGAGCAGTTCTTC | CATSDEAGGPSYNEQFF
few | NA | TRBJ2-3 | TRBV29-1 | 13 | TGCAGCGTTGGTCGCAGTTCCACAGATACGCAGTATTTT | CSVGRSSTDTQYF
NA | NA | TRBJ1-1 | TRBV6-2/TRBV6-3 | 14 | TGTGCCAGCAGGATAGAAGGAGTATCCGCCGAAGCTTTCTTT | CASRIEGVSAEAFF
NA | TRBD2 | TRBJ2-3 | TRBV7-2 | 15 | TGTGCCAGCAGCCGCGCGGGGGAGGTGGCGGCGTACGCGTATTTT | CASSRAGEVAAYAYF
few | NA | TRBJ2-3 | TRBV2 | 13 | TGTGCCAGCATGCGACAGAGTCCGGGATACGCGTATTTT | CASMRQSPGYAYF
NA | NA | TRBJ2-7 | TRBV6-1 | 16 | TGTGCCAGCAGTGAAGCCCCATCGGCAGGAGGGGACGAGCAGTACTTC | CASSEAPSAGGDEQYF
NA | NA | TRBJ2-7 | TRBV6-1 | 15 | TGTGCCAGCCGCGGCGGCCAGCGGATTGGCTACGAGCAGTACTTC | CASRGGQRIGYEQYF
once | NA | TRBJ1-2 | TRBV25-1 | 13 | TGTGCCAGCAGTGAAGGGCTCGACTATGGCTACACCTTC | CASSEGLDYGYTF
NA | TRBD2 | TRBJ2-5 | TRBV5-1 | 14 | TGCGCCAGCAGCAGCGTGGGGGGGAGTGAGACCCAGTACTTC | CASSSVGGSETQYF
NA | NA | TRBJ2-5 | TRBV29-1 | 16 | TGCAGCGTGGTTGGGGGTTACAGGGAGATGCAAGAGACCCAGTACTTC | CSVVGGYREMQETQYF
NA | TRBD1 | TRBJ1-2 | TRBV12-3/TRBV12-4 | 13 | TGTGCCAGCCGACAACAGGGGACAAATGGCTACACCTTC | CASRQQGTNGYTF
NA | TRBD1 | TRBJ1-6 | TRBV2 | 14 | TGTGCCAGCAGTGTCATGACAGGGGACTCACCCCTCCACTTT | CASSVMTGDSPLHF
NA | TRBD1 | TRBJ1-5 | TRBV20-1 | 14 | TGCAGTGCCACGACAGGGGTTGGTAATCAGCCCCAGCATTTT | CSATTGVGNQPQHF
NA | NA | TRBJ2-3 | TRBV7-2 | 17 | TGCGCCAGCAGCCTCACGGAGCGCCCCACTATCCCGGATACGCAGTATTTT | CASSLTERPTIPDTQYF
NA | TRBD1 | TRBJ1-2 | TRBV6-1 | 14 | TGTGCCAGCAGGCAAGAGGGGGCATTTTATGGCTACACCTTC | CASRQEGAFYGYTF
NA | TRBD2 | TRBJ2-7 | TRBV12-3/TRBV12-4 | 15 | TGTGCCAGCAGTGGCGGTCCTCCGGGAGGCGACGAGCAGTACTTC | CASSGGPPGGDEQYF
NA | TRBD1 | TRBJ1-1 | TRBV10-3 | 15 | TGTGCCATCCGACAGGGGGAGGGTTCGAACACTGAAGCTTTCTTT | CAIRQGEGSNTEAFF
few | NA | TRBJ2-7 | TRBV2 | 14 | TGTGCCAGCAGACAACTCAGGGTTCCCTACGAGCAGTACTTC | CASRQLRVPYEQYF